These 12 T cell receptor beta chains were sequenced from one sample in a study of control samples from healthy donors and cancer patients. TCRdb's copy holds only in-frame clones and misses some; the assay was immunoSEQ multiplex PCR. The sample lists 120,000 or so clones; about 89% were seen once. Specimen: blood. These receptors were taken from a man between 60 and 75 years old in good health.

The CDR3 spells CASSVVPGTGHGYTF. The CDR3 nucleotides are TGTGCCAGCAGCGTAGTTCCCGGGACAGGGCATGGCTACACCTTC. The chain employs TRBV9 and TRBJ1-2, with 9 bases aligning to TRBD1. This CDR3 comprises 15 residues. The germline gives CDR1 SGDLS, CDR2 YYNGEE. The V segment lost 0 bases and the J segment 6 bases; nucleotides outside the gene matches: 6.

The chain employs TRBV20-1 and TRBJ1-2, with D maybe TRBD1 (5 bases). CDR1 DFQATT and CDR2 SNEGSKA come from the germline V gene (reference sequence). Trimming pared 5 bases from V and 4 bases from J, leaving 11 bases between. The CDR3 covers 12 residues. In DNA form, the CDR3 reads TGCAGTGCTGGTGGACAAGTCTATGGCTACACCTTC. Residues: CSAGGQVYGYTF.

This chain joins TRBV2 and TRBJ2-5; D is undetermined. The V end lost 6 bases, the J end lost 3 bases, and 11 bases lay between the germline ends. The CDR3 totals 13 residues. CDR1 SNHLY and CDR2 FYNNEI come from the germline V gene. The CDR3 bases are TGTGCCAGCAGAGCCGGGTTCAAAGAGACCCAGTACTTC. Translation gives CASRAGFKETQYF.

The V call is TRBV27, the J call TRBJ1-6; D perhaps matches TRBD1 (6 bases). V dropped 2 bases and J dropped 11 bases, with 13 bases sitting between them. CDR3 length: 14 amino acids. CDR1 is MNHEY and CDR2 is SMNVEV in the germline V gene (reference sequence). CDR3 nucleotides: TGTGCCAGCAGTTTACTTACAGGGATGGCACCCCTCCACTTT. The encoded protein is CASSLLTGMAPLHF.

Details on this clone: Sequence at one end of the junction differs from germline and may be a read error. The chain combines TRBV5-1 with TRBJ1-1; D is possibly TRBD1 (5 bases). This CDR3 comprises 12 residues. Germline V lookup: CDR1 SGHRS, CDR2 YFSETQ. CDR3 protein: CASRLDVEGAFF. CDR3 coding DNA: TGCGCCAGCAGATTGGACGTCGAGGGGGCTTTCTTT.

CDR3 residues: CASAWGAEAFF. The CDR3 DNA follows: TGTGCCAGCGCCTGGGGGGCTGAAGCTTTCTTT. This chain links TRBV12-3 or TRBV12-4 with TRBJ1-1, with D possibly being TRBD1 (5 bases). The CDR3 covers 11 residues. Trimming took off 8 bases at V and 6 bases at J, with 10 bases between the two ends.

CDR3 in DNA: TGTGCCAGCAGTTCCCTGGCGGGGGGGCCCACCGGGGAGCTGTTTTTT. Translated, it gives CASSSLAGGPTGELFF. The rearrangement joins TRBV6-5 to TRBJ2-2; 9 bases align to TRBD2. The CDR3 spans 16 residues. Germline V gene lookup returns CDR1 MNHEY and CDR2 SVGAGI. The V segment lost 4 bases and the J segment 4 bases; nucleotides outside the gene matches: 7.

This clone has only one observation. The chain employs TRBV7-2 and TRBJ1-2; no clear D. The CDR3 consists of 12 residues. The germline V gene has CDR1 SGHTA and CDR2 FQGNSA. V was cut by 3 bases and J by 5 bases, with 7 bases left in between. CDR3 coding DNA: TGTGCCAGCAGCTTTTTTACTTATGGCTACACCTTC. It is translated as CASSFFTYGYTF.

The chain recombines TRBV7-2 with TRBJ2-3; TRBD2 matches at 13 bases. From germline, CDR1 is SGHTA and CDR2 FQGNSA. The ends lost 5 bases at V and 4 bases at J; junction bases unmatched: 3. The CDR3 is made up of 15 amino acids. The chain's CDR3 is CASSQGTSGADTQYF. CDR3 bases: TGTGCCAGCAGCCAGGGGACTAGCGGGGCAGATACGCAGTATTTT.

The rearrangement uses TRBV27 and TRBJ2-2; 12 nucleotides line up with TRBD2. The CDR3 has 15 amino acids. Germline V CDR1 and CDR2: MNHEY, SMNVEV (reference sequence). Trimming at V came to 5 bases and at J to 4 bases, leaving 2 bases not matched to a gene. CDR3 DNA sequence: TGTGCCAGCAGTCCGGGACTAGCGGGCACCGGGGAGCTGTTTTTT. Amino acids: CASSPGLAGTGELFF.

The chain joins TRBV19 to TRBJ1-2; D possibly corresponds to TRBD1 (5 bases). Between the trimmed V and J ends, which lost 3 bases and 4 bases, there was a span of 12 bases. The CDR3 extends over 14 amino acids. Germline CDR1 reads LNHDA; CDR2 reads SQIVND (reference sequence). The CDR3: CASSISRASYGYTF. DNA for the CDR3: TGTGCCAGTAGTATCAGCAGGGCGAGCTATGGCTACACCTTC.

The sample holds a few counts of this clone. This chain connects TRBV4-2 to TRBJ1-3; D uncertain. Germline CDR1 LGHNA, CDR2 YNFKEQ. The CDR3 runs to 13 residues. V lost 1 base, J lost 3 bases, and 4 bases lay in between. The CDR3 DNA follows: TGTGCCAGCAGCCAAGGGTTTGGAAACACCATATATTTT. This encodes CASSQGFGNTIYF.